These 3 T cell receptor beta chains came from one sample sequenced in a study of cytomegalovirus exposure and HLA in healthy donors. PCR was performed using 60 Vbeta and 13 Jbeta primers. Data came from immunoSEQ multiplex PCR; TCRdb stores just in-frame clones and leaves some out. The sample yields 85,000 to 100,000 clones, 55% to 65% seen once. The specimen was PBMCs. The receptor source for this set is a human donor in good health.

J is TRBJ2-7 and V is TRBV29-1, with 7 bases lining up with TRBD2. CDR3 length equals 12 residues. Trimming removed 6 bases from V and 6 bases from J; junction bases left unmatched: 8. The V gene's germline CDR1 is SQVTM and CDR2 ANQGSEA. The CDR3 DNA reads TGCAGCGTCGGAGCGGGGAGAGGCGAGCAGTACTTC. Its translation is CSVGAGRGEQYF.

V is TRBV20-1 and J is TRBJ2-3; D is unclear. V was pared by 4 bases and J by 5 bases, with 4 bases between. The CDR3 is 10 residues long. Germline V CDR1 and CDR2: DFQATT, SNEGSKA (reference sequence). In nucleotides, the CDR3 is TGCAGTGCTACCCGAGATACGCAGTATTTT. It codes for CSATRDTQYF.

This chain uses TRBV29-1 with TRBJ2-5, with 7 bases identical to TRBD1. CDR1 and CDR2 (germline): SQVTM, ANQGSEA. V trimming: 0 bases; J trimming: 5 bases; junction bases outside the gene matches: 6. This CDR3 comprises 14 residues. CDR3 in DNA: TGCAGCGTTGAAGATCGGACAGGTCGGGAGACCCAGTACTTC. Translated: CSVEDRTGRETQYF.